What follows is one TCR beta chain and its context. This record belongs to a study of blood T cell repertoires in COVID-19. Study details: PBMCs, B-cell-depleted T cells, or T cells were the source of the cDNA or gDNA that made up the material.

The CDR3 extends over 15 amino acids. V lost 4 bases, J lost 6 bases, and 6 bases stayed unmatched. From germline, CDR1 is KGHDR and CDR2 SFDVKD. Here immunoSEQ multiplex PCR was the method, and the copy in TCRdb shows in-frame clones only, minus some. This table has around 49,000 clones, 80% to 90% appearing once. Sequenced input: peripheral blood. The TCR was taken from a woman aged 60-75 years with acute or convalescent COVID-19. The chain uses TRBV24-1 and TRBJ2-3; 10 positions match TRBD1. CDR3 amino acids: CATSEGQGLSDTQYF. CDR3 DNA sequence: TGTGCCACCAGTGAGGGACAGGGGTTATCGGATACGCAGTATTTT.